The entry that follows covers one TCR beta chain sequence. These data belong to a study of shared clonotypes between healthy human individuals. Recent acute infections and vaccinations were absent in the healthy HIV-negative adult donors. Germline-derived CDR1 and CDR2 are MGHDK and SYGVNS. J gave up 4 bases and V 3 bases, and 7 bases lay outside the gene matches. This CDR3 has 18 residues. Researchers ran the assay at a deep level. An even split of each subset's genomic DNA across several immunoSEQ plates was performed. Assay: immunoSEQ multiplex PCR; the TCRdb copy retains only in-frame clones and omits some. The sample lists around 1,100,000 clones, approximately 80% occurring once.

The TCR was taken from a man younger than 35 in good health. Some clones in this sample may be carry-over from other donors' samples. The sample consisted of memory CD4+ T cells from PBMCs. As for subset: CD45RA-negative fraction. V gene TRBV25-1 combines with J gene TRBJ2-2; 14 positions agree with TRBD2. The CDR3 here is CASSDRPTSGRATGELFF. The CDR3 DNA is TGTGCCAGCAGTGACCGTCCGACTAGCGGGAGGGCCACCGGGGAGCTGTTTTTT.